This T cell receptor beta chain derives from a study of regulatory T cells in long-lasting Graves disease. Study outcomes and limitations: Newly diagnosed patients had higher TCR diversity than persistent Graves' patients did.

Both iRepertoire HTBI primers and Arm-PCR of CDR3 regions were used to build the TCR beta libraries. In TCRdb, the multiplex PCR reads were re-called with MiXCR into one record per CDR3 protein. The sample has 620,000 or so distinct CDR3 sequences; approximately 15% are singletons. This clonotype was seen a few times. Its antigen is unidentified. Time point here: newly diagnosed GD, antithyroid drugs for less than 3 months. Making the TCR library involved RNA that had been extracted from PBMCs. These data were also reused for a study on T cells in Graves' hyperthyroidism and ophthalmopathy. From that paper: The study excluded patients with uncontrolled infection, other autoimmune disease, pregnancy or lactation. Blood also held most thyroid clonotypes expanded beyond 0.001.

The sample in question was peripheral blood mononuclear cells (PBMCs), obtained at new diagnosis, from a patient treated with antithyroid drugs. This TCR came from a woman aged 30 to 39 with Graves disease.

CDR3 residues: CSAPRAQGLEQYF. CDR3 sequence (DNA): TGCAGTGCTCCACGGGCCCAGGGGCTCGAGCAGTACTTC. V is TRBV20-1 and J is TRBJ2-7; D might be TRBD1 (6 bases). V shed 5 bases and J shed 6 bases, with 17 bases lying between them. The CDR3 spans 13 residues. Germline assignment: CDR1 DFQATT and CDR2 SNEGSKA (reference sequence).